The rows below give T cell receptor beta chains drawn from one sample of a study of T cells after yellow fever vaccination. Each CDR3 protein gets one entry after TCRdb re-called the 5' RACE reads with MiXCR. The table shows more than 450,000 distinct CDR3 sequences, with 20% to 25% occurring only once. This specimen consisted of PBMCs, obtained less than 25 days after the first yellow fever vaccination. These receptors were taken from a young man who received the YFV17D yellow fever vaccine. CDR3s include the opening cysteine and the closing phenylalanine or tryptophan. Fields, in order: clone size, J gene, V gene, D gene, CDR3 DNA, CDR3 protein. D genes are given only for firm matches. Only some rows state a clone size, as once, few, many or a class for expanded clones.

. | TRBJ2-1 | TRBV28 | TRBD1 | TGTGCCAGCAATAACAGGGGCCTAGAGGGGTTCTTC | CASNNRGLEGFF
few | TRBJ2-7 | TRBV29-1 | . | TGCAGCGTTAAGTCAGGGAGCTCCTACGAGCAGTACTTC | CSVKSGSSYEQYF
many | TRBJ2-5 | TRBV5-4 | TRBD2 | TGTGCCAGCAGCCCCCGGGGGGGGCAAAGCAGGGAGACCCAGTACTTC | CASSPRGGQSRETQYF
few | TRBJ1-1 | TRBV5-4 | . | TGTGCCAGCAGCCCCGGGGGGGCGGAGGGCACTGAAGCTTTCTTT | CASSPGGAEGTEAFF
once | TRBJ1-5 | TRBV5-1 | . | TGCGCCAGCAGCTTGGGTAGGGGGGACAATCAGCCCCAGCATTTT | CASSLGRGDNQPQHF
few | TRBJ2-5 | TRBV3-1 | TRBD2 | TGTGCCAGCAGCCAAGCCAGGACTAGCGGGGAAGAGACCCAGTACTTC | CASSQARTSGEETQYF
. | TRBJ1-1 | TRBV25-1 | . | TGTGCCAGCAGTGAAGGAGGCAGACCCTGGAACACTGAAGCTTTCTTT | CASSEGGRPWNTEAFF
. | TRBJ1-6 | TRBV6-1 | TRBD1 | TGTGCCAGCCGGTCCGGACAGGGGCCCGTGACCCTCCACTTT | CASRSGQGPVTLHF
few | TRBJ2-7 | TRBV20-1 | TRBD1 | TGCAGTGCTAGGGGGAGGGGACAGGGGATCTACGAGCAGTACTTC | CSARGRGQGIYEQYF
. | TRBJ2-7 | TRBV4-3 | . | TGCGCCAGCAGCCAAGACAGGGGTGCGGTGGGATCCTACGAGCAGTACTTC | CASSQDRGAVGSYEQYF
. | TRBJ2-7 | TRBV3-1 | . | TGTGCCAGCAGCCAAGGATCCTTAATCTACGAGCAGTACTTC | CASSQGSLIYEQYF